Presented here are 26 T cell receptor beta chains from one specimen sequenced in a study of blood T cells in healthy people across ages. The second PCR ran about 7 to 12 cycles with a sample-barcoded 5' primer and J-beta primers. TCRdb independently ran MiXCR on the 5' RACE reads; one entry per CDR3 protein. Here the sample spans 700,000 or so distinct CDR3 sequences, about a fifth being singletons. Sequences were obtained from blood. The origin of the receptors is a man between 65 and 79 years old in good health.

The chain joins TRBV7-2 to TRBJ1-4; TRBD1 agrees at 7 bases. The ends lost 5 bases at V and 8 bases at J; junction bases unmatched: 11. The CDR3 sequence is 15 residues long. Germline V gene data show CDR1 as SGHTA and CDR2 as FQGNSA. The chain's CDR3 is CASSQVIGTEEKLFF. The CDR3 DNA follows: TGTGCCAGCAGCCAAGTGATCGGGACAGAGGAAAAACTGTTTTTT.

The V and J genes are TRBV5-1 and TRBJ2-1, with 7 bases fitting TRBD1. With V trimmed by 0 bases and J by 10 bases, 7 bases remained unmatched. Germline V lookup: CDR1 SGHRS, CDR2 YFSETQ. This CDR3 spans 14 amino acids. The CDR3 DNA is TGCGCCAGCAGCTTGGGAACAGGGGTACGGGAGCAGTTCTTC. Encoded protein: CASSLGTGVREQFF.

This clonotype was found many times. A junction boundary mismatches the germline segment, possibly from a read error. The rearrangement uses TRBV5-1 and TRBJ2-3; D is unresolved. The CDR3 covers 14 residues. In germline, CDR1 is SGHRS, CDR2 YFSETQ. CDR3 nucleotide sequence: TGTGCCAGCAACGTTGTCACGAGCACAGATACGCAGTATTTT. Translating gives CASNVVTSTDTQYF.

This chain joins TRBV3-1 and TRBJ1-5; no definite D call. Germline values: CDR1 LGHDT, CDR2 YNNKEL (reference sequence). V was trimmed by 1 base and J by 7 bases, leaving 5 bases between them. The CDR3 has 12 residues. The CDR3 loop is CASSQVGQPQHF. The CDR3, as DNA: TGTGCCAGCAGCCAAGTGGGCCAGCCCCAGCATTTT.

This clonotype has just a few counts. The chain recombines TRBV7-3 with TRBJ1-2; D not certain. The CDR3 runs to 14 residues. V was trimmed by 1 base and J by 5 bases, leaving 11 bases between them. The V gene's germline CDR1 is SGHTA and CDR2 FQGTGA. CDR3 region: CASSLIGGTYGYTF. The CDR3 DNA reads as TGTGCCAGCAGCTTAATCGGAGGAACATATGGCTACACCTTC.

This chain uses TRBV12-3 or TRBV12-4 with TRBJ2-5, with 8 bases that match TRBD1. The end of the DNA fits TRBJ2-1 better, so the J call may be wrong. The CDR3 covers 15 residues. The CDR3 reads CASRSDRGPFGEQFF. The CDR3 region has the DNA TGTGCCAGCAGGTCAGACAGGGGACCCTTCGGTGAGCAGTTCTTC.

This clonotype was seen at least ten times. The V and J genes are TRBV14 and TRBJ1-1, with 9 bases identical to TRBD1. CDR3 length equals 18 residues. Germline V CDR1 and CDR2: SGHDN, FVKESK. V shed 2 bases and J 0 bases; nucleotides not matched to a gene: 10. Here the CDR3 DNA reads TGTGCCAGCAGCCAATTCAGGGGGACAGGGCGTATGAACACTGAAGCTTTCTTT. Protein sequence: CASSQFRGTGRMNTEAFF.

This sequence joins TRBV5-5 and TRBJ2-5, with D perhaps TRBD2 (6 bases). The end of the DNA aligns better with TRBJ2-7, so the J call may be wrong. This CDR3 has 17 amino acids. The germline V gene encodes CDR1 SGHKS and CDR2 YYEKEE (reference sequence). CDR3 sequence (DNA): TGTGCCAGCAGCCCGGGGCGACTAGGGATTGACGCCTACGAGCAGTACTTC. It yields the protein CASSPGRLGIDAYEQYF.

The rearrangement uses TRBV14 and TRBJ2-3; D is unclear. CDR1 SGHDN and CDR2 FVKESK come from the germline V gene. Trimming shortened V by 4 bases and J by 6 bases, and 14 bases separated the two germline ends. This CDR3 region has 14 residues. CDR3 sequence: CASSLRSAQDTQYF. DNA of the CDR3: TGTGCCAGCAGCCTTCGTTCGGCACAGGATACGCAGTATTTT.

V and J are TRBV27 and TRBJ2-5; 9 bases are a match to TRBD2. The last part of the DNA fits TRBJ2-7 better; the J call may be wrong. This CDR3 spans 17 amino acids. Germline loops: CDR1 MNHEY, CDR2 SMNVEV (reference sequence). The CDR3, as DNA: TGTGCCAGCAGTTTTAGCGGGGGCCCTCCTAGCTCCTACGAGCAGTACTTC. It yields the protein CASSFSGGPPSSYEQYF.

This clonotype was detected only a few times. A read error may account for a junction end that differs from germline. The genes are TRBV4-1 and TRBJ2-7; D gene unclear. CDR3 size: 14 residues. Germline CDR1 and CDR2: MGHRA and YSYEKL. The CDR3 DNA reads TGTGCCAGCAGCCAAGATAGACGAGGCTACGAGCAGTACTTC. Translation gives CASSQDRRGYEQYF.

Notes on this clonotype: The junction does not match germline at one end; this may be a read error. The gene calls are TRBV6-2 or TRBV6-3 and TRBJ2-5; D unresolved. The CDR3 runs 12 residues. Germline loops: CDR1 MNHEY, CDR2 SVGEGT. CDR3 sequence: CASSYDNNGEFF. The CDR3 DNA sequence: TGTGCCAGCAGTTACGACAACAATGGCGAATTCTTC.

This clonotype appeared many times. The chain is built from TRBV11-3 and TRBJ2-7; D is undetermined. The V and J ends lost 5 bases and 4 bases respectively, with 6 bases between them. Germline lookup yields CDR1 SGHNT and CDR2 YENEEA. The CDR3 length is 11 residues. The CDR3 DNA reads TGTGCCAGCAGCGGCCTTTACGAGCAGTACGTC. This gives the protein CASSGLYEQYV.

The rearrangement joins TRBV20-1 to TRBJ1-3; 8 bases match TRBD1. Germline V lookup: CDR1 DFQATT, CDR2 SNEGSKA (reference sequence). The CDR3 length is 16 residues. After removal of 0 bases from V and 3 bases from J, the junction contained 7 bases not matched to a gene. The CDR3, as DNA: TGCAGTGCTAGAGATGCCCTGACAGGGGATGGAAACACCATATATTTT. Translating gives CSARDALTGDGNTIYF.

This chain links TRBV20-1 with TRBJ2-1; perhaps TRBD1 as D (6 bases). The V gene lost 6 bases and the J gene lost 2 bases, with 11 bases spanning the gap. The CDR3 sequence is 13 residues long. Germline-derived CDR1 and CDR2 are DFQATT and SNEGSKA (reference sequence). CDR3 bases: TGCAGTGCCCCGACAGGCACCTACAATGAGCAGTTCTTC. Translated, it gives CSAPTGTYNEQFF.

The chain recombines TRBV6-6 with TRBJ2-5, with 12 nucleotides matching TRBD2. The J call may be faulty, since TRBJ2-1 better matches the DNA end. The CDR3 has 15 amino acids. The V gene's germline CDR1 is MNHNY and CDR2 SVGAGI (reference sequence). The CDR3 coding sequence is TGTGCCAGCAGTACCTCTAGCGGGAGGGCTCGTGAGCAGTTCTTC. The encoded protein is CASSTSSGRAREQFF.

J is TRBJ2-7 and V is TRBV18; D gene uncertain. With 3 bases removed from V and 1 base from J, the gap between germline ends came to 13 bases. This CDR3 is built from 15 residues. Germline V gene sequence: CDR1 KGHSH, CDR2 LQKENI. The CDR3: CASSPMPEPSYEQYF. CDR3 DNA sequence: TGTGCCAGCTCACCTATGCCTGAACCTTCCTACGAGCAGTACTTC.

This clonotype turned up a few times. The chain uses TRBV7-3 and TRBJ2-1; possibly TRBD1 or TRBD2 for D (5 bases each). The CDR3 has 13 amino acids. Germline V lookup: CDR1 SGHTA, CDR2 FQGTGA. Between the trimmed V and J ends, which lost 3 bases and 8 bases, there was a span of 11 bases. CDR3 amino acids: CASSFGTDYEQFF. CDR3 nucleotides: TGTGCCAGCAGCTTCGGGACGGATTATGAGCAGTTCTTC.

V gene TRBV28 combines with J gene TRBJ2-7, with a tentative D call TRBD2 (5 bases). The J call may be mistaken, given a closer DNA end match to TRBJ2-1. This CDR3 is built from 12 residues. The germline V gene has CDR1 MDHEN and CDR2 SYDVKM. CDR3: CASRNTRREQFF. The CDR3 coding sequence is TGTGCCAGCAGGAACACTAGACGGGAGCAGTTCTTC.

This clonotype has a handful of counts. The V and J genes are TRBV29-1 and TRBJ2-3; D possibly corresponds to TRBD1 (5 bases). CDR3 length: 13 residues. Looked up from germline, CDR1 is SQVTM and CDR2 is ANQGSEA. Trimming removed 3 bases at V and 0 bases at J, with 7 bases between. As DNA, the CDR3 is TGCAGCGTTGATCAGGGAAGCACAGATACGCAGTATTTT. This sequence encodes CSVDQGSTDTQYF.

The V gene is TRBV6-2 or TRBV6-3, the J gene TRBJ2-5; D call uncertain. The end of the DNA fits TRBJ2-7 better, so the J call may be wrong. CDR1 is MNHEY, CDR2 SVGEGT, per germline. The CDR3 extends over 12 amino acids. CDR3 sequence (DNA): TGTGCCAGCAGTTATCGACCGGACGAGCAGTACGTC. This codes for CASSYRPDEQYV.

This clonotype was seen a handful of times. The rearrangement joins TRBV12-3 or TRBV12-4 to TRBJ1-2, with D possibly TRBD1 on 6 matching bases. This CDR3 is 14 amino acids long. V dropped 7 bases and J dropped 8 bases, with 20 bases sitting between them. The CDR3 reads CASIPSQGSTGYTF. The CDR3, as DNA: TGTGCCAGCATCCCGTCACAGGGATCGACGGGCTACACCTTC.

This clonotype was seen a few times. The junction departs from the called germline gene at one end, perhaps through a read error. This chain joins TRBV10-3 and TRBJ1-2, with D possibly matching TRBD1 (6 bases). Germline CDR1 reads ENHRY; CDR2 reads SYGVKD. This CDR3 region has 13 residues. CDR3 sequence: CATSGRTEGGYTF. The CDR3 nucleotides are TGTGCCACCAGTGGTCGGACAGAGGGAGGCTACACCTTC.

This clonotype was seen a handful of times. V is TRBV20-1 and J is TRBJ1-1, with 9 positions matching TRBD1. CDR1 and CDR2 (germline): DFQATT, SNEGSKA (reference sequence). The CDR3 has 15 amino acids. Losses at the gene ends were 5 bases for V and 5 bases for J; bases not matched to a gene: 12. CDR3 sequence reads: CSADGRGQGMTEAFF. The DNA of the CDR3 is TGCAGTGCTGACGGCCGAGGACAGGGGATGACTGAAGCTTTCTTT.

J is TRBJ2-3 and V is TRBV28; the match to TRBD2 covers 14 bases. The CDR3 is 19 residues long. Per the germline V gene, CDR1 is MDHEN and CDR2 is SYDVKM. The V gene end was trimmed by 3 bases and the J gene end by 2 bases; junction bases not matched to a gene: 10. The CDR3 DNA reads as TGTGCCAGCAGTTTGCCGACTAGCGGGGGGGCCAAGGTCACAGATACGCAGTATTTT. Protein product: CASSLPTSGGAKVTDTQYF.

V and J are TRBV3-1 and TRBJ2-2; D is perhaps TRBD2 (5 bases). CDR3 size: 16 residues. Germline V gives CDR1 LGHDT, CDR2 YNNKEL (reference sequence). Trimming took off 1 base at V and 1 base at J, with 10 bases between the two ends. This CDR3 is CASSQAVGGNTGELFF. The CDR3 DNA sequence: TGTGCCAGCAGCCAAGCGGTAGGAGGGAACACCGGGGAGCTGTTTTTT.